This TCR delta chain originates from a study of gamma-delta T cells after stem cell transplantation listed by TCRdb under 2016. The receptor library was made with RT-PCR. The sample was run on an Illumina MiSeq. TCRdb processed the public reads again with the CATT caller, after which rows with matching DNA were combined. Within this sample are around 1,300 delta-chain clones, with about 2.3% of them counted one time only. Of the sample, about 40% falls within the top ten clones. From cysteine to phenylalanine, the CDR3 is 16 amino acids long. The kept DNA is CDR3 alone, 48 bases in frame from the first base. As encoded in the germline V gene (reference sequence), CDR1 is TVYSNPD while CDR2 is GDNSRS. The junction shows trimming of 5 bases on V and 0 bases on J, and the gene matches do not reach 15 bases of it. This clone was seen a handful of times. Which antigen it targets is not known. The protein given by TCRdb reflects a much larger clone and differs at residue 6 from this DNA's translation, likely from a read error; the protein shown is the DNA's translation.

This TCR derives from a human donor. It is not recorded whose cells these are; they may come from a transplant donor. This chain joins TRDV3 to TRDJ1, with 7 junctional bases fitting TRDD3. The sample was gamma-delta T cells. The nucleotides read TGTGCCCTCGGCTGGAGGATACTGGGGTACACCGATAAACTCATCTTT. Its coded protein is CALGWRILGYTDKLIF. Here the CDR3 is joined to the reference TRDV3 and TRDJ1 genes, and the full variable domain is: CDKVTQSSPDQTVASGSEVVLLCTYDTVYSNPDLFWYRIRPDYSFQFVFYGDNSRSEGADFTQGRFSVKHILTQKAFHLVISPVRTEDSATYYCALGWRILGYTDKLIFGKGTRVTVEP.